Presented here are 28 T cell receptor beta chains from one specimen sequenced in a study of tissue T cells after allogeneic stem cell transplantation (dated by TCRdb to between 2021 and 2023). The receptor library was made with the immunoSEQ multiplex PCR assay. Held by TCRdb, this immuneACCESS table contains in-frame sequences only and omits some clones. Under half of the omission traces to an unresolved V gene where checked; the cause of the rest is unknown. Recorded for this sample are about 6,900 clones; around 46% of them occurred a single time. The ten largest make up 3.5% to 4% of the sample. The time point tag for this specimen amounts to: mouse harvest day 7 after allogeneic transplant. Each mouse graft, delivered by tail vein injection, combined 10^6 splenic CD5+ T cells with 10^7 T-cell-depleted bone marrow cells. The sequencing input was gut tissue. The receptors originated from a female BALB/c mouse given C57BL/6 T cells with graft-versus-host disease after an allogeneic hematopoietic cell transplant.

This clone was recorded a few times. Genes here carry mouse names. This chain's CDR3 is CASSLGTNSYEQYF. Incomplete CDR3 DNA: TGTGCCAGCAGTCTGGGGACAAACTCCTATGAACAGTAC. V usage is TRBV26 and J usage is TRBJ2-7; tentative D call: TRBD1 (6 bases). The CDR3 is cut off 1 residue early in the read; its end comes from the germline J gene. This CDR3 comprises 14 residues. Looked up from germline, CDR1 is KGHPV and CDR2 is FQNQEV (reference sequence). Trimming left V 2 bases short and J 0 bases short, with 8 bases between.

There are a few counts of this clone. Any gene name here is a mouse gene name. The read is 1 residue too short to cover the CDR3 end, so that end is filled in from the germline J gene. The rearrangement links TRBV16 to TRBJ2-5, with 10 bases that match TRBD2. V dropped 3 bases and J dropped 3; count of bases not matched to a gene: 3. CDR1 SGHSA and CDR2 FRNQAP come from the germline V gene. The CDR3 runs 15 residues. CDR3 region: CASSLGLGIQDTQYF. Partial CDR3 DNA: TGTGCAAGCAGCTTGGGACTGGGGATACAAGACACCCAGTAC.

A word on this clone: The gene names here belong to mouse. The missing CDR3 end, 1 residue past where the read stops, is filled in from the germline J gene. The rearrangement uses TRBV5 and TRBJ2-1; D is perhaps TRBD1 (6 bases). The length of the CDR3 is 15 residues. Germline V CDR1 and CDR2: LGHNA, YNLKQL (reference sequence). The V end was cut by 0 bases, the J end by 3 bases, with 9 bases between. The CDR3 loop reads CASSQERGSYAEQFF. Partial CDR3 DNA: TGTGCCAGCAGCCAAGAGAGGGGGTCCTATGCTGAGCAGTTC.

Comment on this clone: Genes and germline are mouse. The CDR3 is cut off 1 residue early in the read; its end comes from the germline J gene. The chain employs TRBV26 and TRBJ2-5, with 9 bases lining up with TRBD2. Germline V gene lookup returns CDR1 KGHPV and CDR2 FQNQEV (reference sequence). Trimming took 6 bases from V and 4 from J; bases not matched to a gene: 2. CDR3 length: 13 amino acids. This CDR3 is CASSRDWEDTQYF. CDR3 DNA, as far as it was read: TGTGCCAGCAGCCGGGACTGGGAAGACACCCAGTAC.

As concerns this clone: These gene names are mouse names. Read sequence stops 1 residue before the CDR3 end, and the germline J gene provides the missing end. This sample also contains other DNA sequences that code for the same CDR3. The genes are TRBV26 and TRBJ2-7; D is possibly TRBD1 (5 bases). The CDR3 totals 14 residues. Germline V gene lookup returns CDR1 KGHPV and CDR2 FQNQEV (reference sequence). The V end lost 2 bases, the J end lost 0 bases, and 8 bases lay between the germline ends. The CDR3 bases that were read are TGTGCCAGCAGTCTGGGACAAAGCTCCTATGAACAGTAC. It specifies CASSLGQSSYEQY. The entire CDR3 is CASSLGQSSYEQYF.

The table lists this clone with a few counts. The genes are named according to mouse. The sequenced fragment ends 1 residue before the CDR3 boundary, so the rest is inferred from the germline J gene. The chain links TRBV3 to TRBJ1-5, with 9 bases fitting TRBD1. This CDR3 has 14 residues. Trimming removed 3 bases from V and 6 bases from J; junction bases left unmatched: 3. Germline V gene data show CDR1 as SNHLY and CDR2 as FYNGKV (reference sequence). The CDR3 here is CASSLGTGSQAPLF. CDR3 bases read: TGTGCCAGCAGCTTGGGGACAGGGAGCCAGGCTCCGCTT.

This clone has just a few counts. Each gene name is a mouse one. The read terminates 1 residue before the CDR3 end, so the remaining end is supplied by the germline J gene. The chain combines TRBV26 with TRBJ2-2, with TRBD1 as a possible D gene (6 bases). The ends were cut back, 4 bases at V and 1 base at J, with 7 bases in the middle. The CDR3 loop spans 14 amino acids. The germline CDR1 and CDR2 sequences are KGHPV and FQNQEV (reference sequence). The DNA read from the CDR3 is TGTGCCAGCAGTCCGACAGGAAACACCGGGCAGCTCTAC. Encoded protein: CASSPTGNTGQLY. The whole CDR3 region reads CASSPTGNTGQLYF.

This clone was detected a few times. Each gene name is a mouse one. The read terminates 1 residue before the CDR3 end, so the remaining end is supplied by the germline J gene. The V call is TRBV26, the J call TRBJ2-3; maybe TRBD1 (5 bases). Germline CDR1 KGHPV, CDR2 FQNQEV (reference sequence). The CDR3 is made up of 14 amino acids. The V end was cut by 2 bases, the J end by 2 bases, with 8 bases between. The CDR3: CASSLPGIAETLYF. The sequenced part of the CDR3 DNA is TGTGCCAGCAGTCTGCCAGGGATTGCAGAAACGCTGTAT. Complete variable domain (other parts from reference TRBV26 and TRBJ2-3): NSKVIQTPRYLVKGQGQKAKMRCIPEKGHPVVFWYQQNKNNEFKFLINFQNQEVLQQIDMTEKRFSAECPSNSPCSLEIQSSEAGDSALYLCASSLPGIAETLYFGSGTRLTVL.

As to this clone: An end of the junction differs from the germline gene, which may be a read error. Mouse germline and gene names are used. The CDR3 extends 1 residue past the end of the read, so its final part is completed from the germline J gene. The sample carries other DNA sequences with the same CDR3. This chain joins TRBV13-1 and TRBJ2-5, with 7 bases lining up with TRBD1. This CDR3 comprises 14 residues. Germline V gene data show CDR1 as NSHNY and CDR2 as SYGAGN. The CDR3 spells CASSSGTEQDTQYF. The CDR3 DNA, read in part, is TGCGCCAGCAGCTCCGGGACAGAACAAGACACCCAGTAC.

A note on this clone: Gene names follow the mouse nomenclature. The missing CDR3 end, 1 residue past where the read stops, is filled in from the germline J gene. V usage is TRBV1 and J usage is TRBJ1-2, with 7 bases identical to TRBD1. CDR3 length: 15 residues. Germline lookup yields CDR1 NSQYPW and CDR2 LRSPGD (reference sequence). V shed 1 base and J 0 bases; nucleotides not matched to a gene: 2. The DNA read from the CDR3 is TGCACCTGCAGTGCAGTCAGGGGGGCAAACTCCGACTACACC. It translates to CTCSAVRGANSDYT. The entire CDR3 sequence reads CTCSAVRGANSDYTF.

Notes on this clone: Genes here carry mouse names. The read gets to within 1 residue of the CDR3 end, and the germline J gene fills in the rest. This chain joins TRBV26 and TRBJ1-2; the match to TRBD1 covers 7 bases. The CDR3 spans 12 residues. Germline lookup yields CDR1 KGHPV and CDR2 FQNQEV (reference sequence). V lost 8 bases, J lost 1 base, and 1 base stayed unmatched. CDR3 region: CASRDRNSDYTF. The sequenced part of the CDR3 DNA is TGTGCCAGCCGGGACAGAAACTCCGACTACACC.

In regard to this clone: The gene names here belong to mouse. The sequenced part of the CDR3 DNA is TGTGCCAGCAGCTGGGGGACAGAAAACACCTTGTAC. It translates to CASSWGTENTLY. The full-length CDR3 reads as CASSWGTENTLYF. This chain links TRBV26 with TRBJ2-4; D is possibly TRBD1 or TRBD2 (7 bases each). The read is 1 residue too short to cover the CDR3 end, so that end is filled in from the germline J gene. CDR1 is KGHPV, CDR2 FQNQEV, per germline (reference sequence). The CDR3 sequence is 13 residues long. Trimming removed 6 bases from V and 4 bases from J, with 11 bases in between.

A note on this clone: Mouse names are used for the genes. The read ends 1 residue shy of where the CDR3 ends; the end is completed using the germline J gene. This chain connects TRBV26 to TRBJ2-5, with D unresolved. Trimming left V 2 bases short and J 0 bases short, with 6 bases between. Germline assignment: CDR1 KGHPV and CDR2 FQNQEV (reference sequence). This CDR3 comprises 14 residues. CDR3 DNA (partial): TGTGCCAGCAGTCTGAGACGAAACCAAGACACCCAGTAC. Amino acids: CASSLRRNQDTQY. The CDR3 as a whole reads CASSLRRNQDTQYF.

This clone was counted only a few times. Mouse gene names apply. The read is 1 residue too short to cover the CDR3 end, so that end is filled in from the germline J gene. The chain has TRBV12-2 and TRBJ2-7; 14 nucleotides match TRBD2. Trimming at V came to 4 bases and at J to 7 bases, leaving 2 bases not matched to a gene. Germline assignment: CDR1 SGHLS and CDR2 HYDKME. The CDR3 runs to 13 residues. The CDR3 loop reads CASSGLGGLEQYF. The covered CDR3 bases are TGTGCCAGCTCGGGACTGGGGGGGCTGGAACAGTAC.

In regard to this clone: Gene names denote mouse genes. The CDR3: CASSHSAETLYF. The sequenced part of the CDR3 DNA is TGTGCCAGCAGTCACAGTGCAGAAACGCTGTAT. J is TRBJ2-3 and V is TRBV26; no clear D gene. Read coverage stops 1 residue before the CDR3 terminus; the germline J gene supplies the remainder. This CDR3 is 12 amino acids long. Germline values: CDR1 KGHPV, CDR2 FQNQEV (reference sequence). Trimming shortened V by 4 bases and J by 0 bases, and 2 bases separated the two germline ends. The whole variable domain, remainder taken from reference TRBV26 and TRBJ2-3, is NSKVIQTPRYLVKGQGQKAKMRCIPEKGHPVVFWYQQNKNNEFKFLINFQNQEVLQQIDMTEKRFSAECPSNSPCSLEIQSSEAGDSALYLCASSHSAETLYFGSGTRLTVL.

About this clone: Germline and genes: mouse. With the read ending 1 residue before the CDR3 end, the germline J gene is used to fill in that end. This chain joins TRBV17 and TRBJ2-2; D remains ambiguous. The CDR3 runs 14 residues. Germline CDR1 is MNHDT and CDR2 is YYDKIL. Between the trimmed V and J ends, which lost 0 bases and 4 bases, there was a span of 6 bases. CDR3 DNA (partial): TGTGCTAGCAGTAGAGATAAGGGCACCGGGCAGCTCTAC. This gives the protein CASSRDKGTGQLY. The entire CDR3 sequence reads CASSRDKGTGQLYF.

In regard to this clone: Mouse gene names apply. Read coverage stops 1 residue before the CDR3 terminus; the germline J gene supplies the remainder. V is TRBV2 and J is TRBJ2-7; 9 bases are a match to TRBD1. V was clipped by 0 bases and J by 7 bases; unmatched bases: 4. CDR1 and CDR2 from the germline V gene are LGHNA and YSYQKL. The CDR3 length is 14 residues. This CDR3 reads CASSQENRGLEQYF. Partial CDR3 DNA: TGTGCCAGCAGCCAAGAGAACAGGGGGCTGGAACAGTAC.

With regard to this clone: Genes and germline are mouse. The CDR3 extends 1 residue past the end of the read, so its final part is completed from the germline J gene. The chain carries TRBV13-2 and TRBJ2-1, with D tentatively TRBD2 (6 bases). Germline V gene sequence: CDR1 NNHNN, CDR2 SYGAGS (reference sequence). V was trimmed by 3 bases and J by 4 bases, leaving 8 bases between them. This CDR3 contains 13 residues. The CDR3 spells CASGGWGYAEQFF. The CDR3 DNA, read in part, is TGTGCCAGCGGTGGCTGGGGATATGCTGAGCAGTTC.

Comment on this clone: The genes are named according to mouse. Coverage ceases 1 residue before the CDR3 finishes, and the germline J gene fills in the end. The rearrangement links TRBV12-2 to TRBJ2-5; D gene uncertain. This CDR3 is built from 14 residues. V lost 0 bases, J lost 0 bases, and 6 bases lay in between. Germline CDR1 reads SGHLS; CDR2 reads HYDKME. The CDR3 loop reads CASSLDVNQDTQYF. The sequenced CDR3 bases are TGTGCCAGCTCTCTCGATGTTAACCAAGACACCCAGTAC.

Note on this clone: Gene labels here are mouse ones. The CDR3 protein is CSSRRGGNTEVFF. The sequenced CDR3 bases are TGCTCCAGCAGGAGGGGGGGGAACACAGAAGTCTTC. The chain links TRBV23 to TRBJ1-1. The DNA ends 1 residue before the CDR3 does, and the rest of the CDR3 is filled in from the germline J gene. Germline loops: CDR1 KGHTA, CDR2 FQNQQP. This CDR3 has 13 amino acids.

A word on this clone: Gene names are the mouse ones. The read ends 1 residue shy of where the CDR3 ends; the end is completed using the germline J gene. The J gene is TRBJ2-3, the V gene TRBV23. Germline V gene data show CDR1 as KGHTA and CDR2 as FQNQQP. The CDR3 has 14 residues. Incomplete CDR3 DNA: TGCTCCAGCAGTCAATCTAACAGTGCAGAAACGCTGTAT. Protein product: CSSSQSNSAETLY. The whole CDR3 sequence is CSSSQSNSAETLYF.

Concerning this clone: Germline and genes: mouse. The DNA ends 1 residue before the CDR3 does, and the rest of the CDR3 is filled in from the germline J gene. This chain connects TRBV26 to TRBJ1-4; D perhaps matches TRBD1 (6 bases). Germline V gene sequence: CDR1 KGHPV, CDR2 FQNQEV (reference sequence). V lost 6 bases to trimming and J lost 3 bases, with 8 bases between them. This CDR3 contains 13 residues. The CDR3 is CASRPGANERLFF. The covered CDR3 bases are TGTGCCAGCAGACCAGGGGCCAACGAAAGATTATTT.

The table lists this clone with a few counts. Gene and germline names: mouse. The read gets to within 1 residue of the CDR3 end, and the germline J gene fills in the rest. The chain couples TRBV4 to TRBJ2-5; TRBD2 agrees at 13 bases. The J segment lost 6 bases and the V segment lost 5 bases, leaving 5 bases of the junction unmatched. CDR3 length: 15 amino acids. Per the germline V gene, CDR1 is LGHDT and CDR2 is YNNKQL (reference sequence). CDR3 region: CASSGDWGGADTQYF. CDR3 bases read: TGTGCCAGCAGCGGGGACTGGGGGGGAGCGGACACCCAGTAC.

This clone appeared once. Germline and genes: mouse. Here the CDR3 reads CASSVQGALGTGQLYF. Partial CDR3 DNA: TGTGCCAGCAGCGTACAGGGGGCGCTGGGCACCGGGCAGCTCTAC. The chain recombines TRBV13-1 with TRBJ2-2; 9 bases fit TRBD1. The DNA ends 1 residue before the CDR3 does, and the rest of the CDR3 is filled in from the germline J gene. V was clipped by 5 bases and J by 4 bases; unmatched bases: 9. CDR3 length equals 16 residues. Per germline, CDR1 NSHNY and CDR2 SYGAGN.

Of note for this clone: The gene names given are mouse names. The CDR3 goes on 1 residue after the read ends, and that part is filled in from the germline J gene. The chain employs TRBV26 and TRBJ1-2; D is unresolved. The CDR3 is 11 residues long. V dropped 6 bases and J dropped 1 base, with 3 bases sitting between them. Germline V gene data show CDR1 as KGHPV and CDR2 as FQNQEV (reference sequence). The sequenced CDR3 bases are TGTGCCAGCAGCCAAAACTCCGACTACACC. This sequence encodes CASSQNSDYT. The entire CDR3 protein is CASSQNSDYTF. The full variable domain, its missing parts supplied by reference TRBV26 and TRBJ1-2, is NSKVIQTPRYLVKGQGQKAKMRCIPEKGHPVVFWYQQNKNNEFKFLINFQNQEVLQQIDMTEKRFSAECPSNSPCSLEIQSSEAGDSALYLCASSQNSDYTFGSGTRLLVI.

Concerning this clone itself: Mouse names are used for the genes. CDR3 amino acids: CASSQEQGGGPTGQLYF. The covered CDR3 bases are TGTGCCAGCAGCCAAGAACAGGGGGGGGGCCCCACCGGGCAGCTCTAC. This chain joins TRBV5 and TRBJ2-2; perhaps D is TRBD1 or TRBD2 (8 bases each). The read falls 1 residue short of the CDR3 end, and the missing part is taken from the germline J gene. Germline assignment: CDR1 LGHNA and CDR2 YNLKQL (reference sequence). V was trimmed by 0 bases and J by 4 bases, leaving 15 bases between them. The CDR3 totals 17 residues.

On this clone: All gene names here are mouse names. The CDR3 is cut off 1 residue early in the read; its end comes from the germline J gene. The chain carries TRBV23 and TRBJ2-4; the table gives TRBD2 as D, unverified against the DNA. CDR1 and CDR2 from the germline V gene are KGHTA and FQNQQP. This CDR3 is 15 amino acids long. The covered CDR3 bases are TGCTCCAGCAGTCAATCGAGTCTGGGGGGGGACACCTTGTAC. This translates into CSSSQSSLGGDTLY. The full CDR3 reads CSSSQSSLGGDTLYF.

On this clone itself: Germline and genes here are mouse. This CDR3 reads CASSQEGRGDTQYF. CDR3 DNA (partial): TGTGCCAGCAGCCAAGAAGGCAGGGGGGACACCCAGTAC. This sequence joins TRBV5 and TRBJ2-5, with TRBD1 matching over 7 bases. The CDR3 extends 1 residue past the end of the read, so its final part is completed from the germline J gene. The CDR3 covers 14 residues. Germline trimming cut 0 bases from V and 6 bases from J; bases unmatched to any gene: 3. In germline, CDR1 is LGHNA, CDR2 YNLKQL (reference sequence).